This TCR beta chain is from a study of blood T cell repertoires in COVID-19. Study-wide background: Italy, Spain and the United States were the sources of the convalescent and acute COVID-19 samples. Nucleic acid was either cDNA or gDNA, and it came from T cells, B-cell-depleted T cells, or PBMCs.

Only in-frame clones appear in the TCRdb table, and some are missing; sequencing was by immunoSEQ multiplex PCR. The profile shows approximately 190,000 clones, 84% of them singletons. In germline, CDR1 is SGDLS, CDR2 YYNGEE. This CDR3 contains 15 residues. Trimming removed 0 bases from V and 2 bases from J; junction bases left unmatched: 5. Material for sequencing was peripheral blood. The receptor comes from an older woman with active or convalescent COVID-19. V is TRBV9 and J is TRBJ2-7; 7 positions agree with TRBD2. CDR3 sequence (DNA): TGTGCCAGCAGCGTAGAAGCGGGGTCGACCTACGAGCAGTACTTC. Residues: CASSVEAGSTYEQYF.